The 32 T cell receptor beta chains below all came from one sample that was sequenced in a study of beta chain features in type 1 diabetes. Broader study findings: Among all four CD4+ subsets, Type 1 diabetes patients had TCRB CDR3s that were moderately but significantly shorter.

cDNA synthesis used the whole RNA isolate, giving expressed TCRB sequences. Sequencing used immunoSEQ multiplex PCR; TCRdb keeps in-frame clones, though not all of them. The sample contains 500,000 to 850,000 clones, more than 13% of which appear only once. Their antigens are not known. The material sequenced was naive CD4+ T cells from blood. All receptors come from a man aged 18 to 30 with type 1 diabetes.

Remarks on this clone: The sample carries other DNA sequences with the same CDR3. This rearrangement joins TRBV7-9 to TRBJ2-7; D is ambiguous. CDR1 is SEHNR, CDR2 FQNEAQ, per germline (reference sequence). Trimming cost V 5 bases and J 1 base, with 6 bases left between them. The length of the CDR3 is 12 residues. The CDR3 DNA reads TGTGCCAGCAGCCCGCTGTCCTACGAGCAGTACTTC. It codes for CASSPLSYEQYF.

This chain joins TRBV18 and TRBJ1-6; possible D gene TRBD1, 5 bases. Germline values: CDR1 KGHSH, CDR2 LQKENI. Trimming shortened V by 2 bases and J by 9 bases, and 17 bases separated the two germline ends. The CDR3 extends over 16 amino acids. The CDR3 loop is CASSPVKGKVVSPLHF. CDR3 DNA: TGTGCCAGCTCACCAGTAAAGGGGAAGGTTGTTTCACCCCTCCACTTT.

The chain is built from TRBV7-9 and TRBJ2-5; 8 bases match TRBD2. CDR1 and CDR2 from the germline V gene are SEHNR and FQNEAQ (reference sequence). Trimming removed 4 bases from V and 5 bases from J; junction bases left unmatched: 12. This CDR3 has 16 amino acids. The CDR3: CASSSFSGTVTETQYF. The CDR3 bases are TGTGCCAGCAGCTCATTTAGCGGGACGGTGACGGAGACCCAGTACTTC.

This clone has only a few counts. In the same sample, other DNA sequences code for this CDR3. The V gene is TRBV30, the J gene TRBJ2-7, with D perhaps matching TRBD2 (6 bases). Trimming stripped 1 base from V and 5 bases from J, with 12 bases between. The CDR3 spans 13 residues. From germline, CDR1 is GTSNPN and CDR2 SVGIG (reference sequence). As DNA, the CDR3 is TGTGCCTGGAGTGACGCGGGGCTACACGAGCAGTACTTC. Protein: CAWSDAGLHEQYF.

The rearrangement uses TRBV4-2 and TRBJ1-2, with D unresolved. CDR1 and CDR2 (germline): LGHNA, YNFKEQ. Trimming pared 0 bases from V and 3 bases from J, leaving 5 bases between. This CDR3 has 13 amino acids. CDR3 nucleotides: TGTGCCAGCAGCCAAGACACCCACTATGGCTACACCTTC. Its protein product is CASSQDTHYGYTF.

This clone was picked up a small number of times. V and J are TRBV11-2 and TRBJ2-7; the match to TRBD1 covers 9 bases. CDR1 is SGHAT, CDR2 FQNNGV, per germline. J gave up 2 bases and V 3 bases, and 5 bases lay outside the gene matches. The CDR3 runs 15 residues. The CDR3 DNA follows: TGTGCCAGCAGCTTCCGACAGGGGGGAACCTACGAGCAGTACTTC. Protein product: CASSFRQGGTYEQYF.

This clone came up a few times. The rearrangement links TRBV7-9 to TRBJ2-5; 15 bases agree with TRBD2. Germline V lookup: CDR1 SEHNR, CDR2 FQNEAQ (reference sequence). The CDR3 runs to 16 residues. V was clipped by 5 bases and J by 4 bases; unmatched bases: 5. This CDR3 reads CASSPGTSGRTETQYF. CDR3 coding DNA: TGTGCCAGCAGCCCCGGGACTAGCGGGAGGACAGAGACCCAGTACTTC.

The V gene is TRBV23-1, the J gene TRBJ2-7; D gene ambiguous. TRBV23-1 is an ORF for which the function is uncertain. Trimming removed 4 bases from V and 0 bases from J, with 19 bases in between. CDR3 length: 17 amino acids. The CDR3, as DNA: TGCGCCAGCAGTCCTTCCTTGGACCCTACTGTCTCCTACGAGCAGTACTTC. It translates to CASSPSLDPTVSYEQYF.

The rearrangement joins TRBV4-3 to TRBJ2-3, with a possible D match to TRBD2 (5 bases). The CDR3 covers 16 residues. V was trimmed by 2 bases and J by 0 bases, leaving 12 bases between them. The germline V gene encodes CDR1 LGHNA and CDR2 YSLEER. The CDR3 sequence is CASSQRAGSSTDTQYF. DNA of the CDR3: TGCGCCAGCAGCCAAAGGGCGGGCTCTAGCACAGATACGCAGTATTTT.

The J gene is TRBJ2-7, the V gene TRBV5-1; weak D call: TRBD1 (6 bases). V was clipped by 4 bases and J by 6 bases, with 11 bases between them. Germline CDR1 reads SGHRS; CDR2 reads YFSETQ. CDR3 length equals 12 residues. The CDR3 coding sequence is TGCGCCAGCAGCAGAACAGGGACCGAGCAGTACTTC. It specifies CASSRTGTEQYF.

The chain is built from TRBV6-5 and TRBJ1-4, with D perhaps TRBD1 (6 bases). The CDR3 spans 15 residues. Trimming took off 6 bases at V and 3 bases at J, with 14 bases between the two ends. The germline V gene has CDR1 MNHEY and CDR2 SVGAGI. The CDR3 sequence is CASSRTAYSNEKLFF. The CDR3 coding sequence is TGTGCCAGCAGCCGGACAGCTTATTCTAATGAAAAACTGTTTTTT.

J is TRBJ2-2 and V is TRBV15; D is ambiguous. Germline loops: CDR1 LNHNV, CDR2 YYDKDF (reference sequence). V dropped 0 bases and J dropped 8 bases, with 7 bases sitting between them. This CDR3 contains 13 residues. CDR3 in amino acids: CATSRDRGGELFF. The CDR3 nucleotides are TGTGCCACCAGCAGAGATCGCGGAGGGGAGCTGTTTTTT.

This clone was found a few times. The genes are TRBV6-5 and TRBJ1-2, with a weak D call TRBD1 (6 bases). Trimming stripped 7 bases from V and 7 bases from J, with 10 bases between. This CDR3 has 11 residues. The V gene's germline CDR1 is MNHEY and CDR2 SVGAGI. CDR3 protein: CASTQGSGYTF. DNA of the CDR3: TGTGCCAGCACCCAGGGGTCTGGCTACACCTTC.

This clone was seen only a few times. V gene TRBV6-5 combines with J gene TRBJ2-7; the D call may be TRBD1 or TRBD2 (5 bases each). Trimming stripped 5 bases from V and 2 bases from J, with 10 bases between. The CDR3 spans 13 residues. Per germline, CDR1 MNHEY and CDR2 SVGAGI. For the CDR3, the DNA is TGTGCCAGCAGTCGGGACGGTCCCTACGAGCAGTACTTC. This codes for CASSRDGPYEQYF.

This clone has just a few counts. The rearrangement uses TRBV18 and TRBJ2-1; possibly TRBD1 for D (6 bases). Trimming pared 2 bases from V and 2 bases from J, leaving 10 bases between. This CDR3 has 15 residues. Germline V gene data show CDR1 as KGHSH and CDR2 as LQKENI. CDR3 sequence (DNA): TGTGCCAGCTCACCAGGGACACCCCCCTACAATGAGCAGTTCTTC. Its translation: CASSPGTPPYNEQFF.

In its sample, this clone was seen a few times. The chain has TRBV28 and TRBJ1-6, with 8 bases lining up with TRBD1. Germline trimming cut 5 bases from V and 13 bases from J; bases unmatched to any gene: 10. CDR1 is MDHEN and CDR2 is SYDVKM in the germline V gene. The CDR3 totals 14 residues. CDR3 protein: CASSRQGTGRPLHF. As DNA, the CDR3 is TGTGCCAGCAGTCGACAGGGGACCGGCCGTCCCCTCCACTTT.

The V gene is TRBV2, the J gene TRBJ1-2; D unresolved. The CDR3 has 14 residues. CDR1 is SNHLY and CDR2 is FYNNEI in the germline V gene. V lost 2 bases and J lost 4, with 11 bases in between. CDR3: CASSETSRVYGYTF. CDR3 bases: TGTGCCAGCAGTGAAACCTCCCGGGTCTATGGCTACACCTTC. The full variable domain, in which reference TRBV2 and TRBJ1-2 provide the parts outside the CDR3, is EPEVTQTPSHQVTQMGQEVILRCVPISNHLYFYWYRQILGQKVEFLVSFYNNEISEKSEIFDDQFSVERPDGSNFTLKIRSTKLEDSAMYFCASSETSRVYGYTFGSGTRLTVV.

This clone was counted only a few times. The rearrangement uses TRBV19 and TRBJ1-4, with D tentatively TRBD1 (6 bases). This CDR3 comprises 14 residues. Germline loops: CDR1 LNHDA, CDR2 SQIVND (reference sequence). Trimming stripped 7 bases from V and 5 bases from J, with 14 bases between. CDR3 in DNA: TGTGCCAGTACTGGTGCGACAGGAAATGAAAAACTGTTTTTT. Translated: CASTGATGNEKLFF. The full variable domain, with the rest looked up from reference TRBV19 and TRBJ1-4, is DGGITQSPKYLFRKEGQNVTLSCEQNLNHDAMYWYRQDPGQGLRLIYYSQIVNDFQKGDIAEGYSVSREKKESFPLTVTSAQKNPTAFYLCASTGATGNEKLFFGSGTQLSVL.

A note on this clone: The junction shows a germline mismatch at one end, possibly a read error. The V gene is TRBV7-7, the J gene TRBJ2-5, with 7 bases lining up with TRBD1. Germline CDR1 SSHAT, CDR2 FNYEAQ (reference sequence). CDR3 length: 15 amino acids. CDR3 bases: TGTGCTAGCAGCTTGGTTATAGGGGGCCGAGAGACCCAGTACTTC. Protein product: CASSLVIGGRETQYF.

V and J are TRBV4-3 and TRBJ1-1; unclear D gene. The CDR3 totals 14 residues. Germline assignment: CDR1 LGHNA and CDR2 YSLEER. V was clipped by 0 bases and J by 4 bases, with 9 bases between them. The CDR3 nucleotides are TGCGCCAGCAGCCAAGAACCGGGTGGCACTGAAGCTTTCTTT. It translates to CASSQEPGGTEAFF.

The V and J genes are TRBV28 and TRBJ1-5, with no clear D. The V gene's germline CDR1 is MDHEN and CDR2 SYDVKM. Between the trimmed V and J ends, which lost 6 bases and 11 bases, there was a span of 14 bases. CDR3 length: 12 residues. CDR3 region: CASRKGPEAQHF. CDR3 nucleotides: TGTGCCAGCAGGAAGGGTCCAGAGGCCCAGCATTTT.

This clone was observed a handful of times. This chain connects TRBV5-1 to TRBJ1-1, with a tentative D call TRBD1 (6 bases). This CDR3 is built from 15 residues. The germline V gene has CDR1 SGHRS and CDR2 YFSETQ. The ends were cut back, 1 base at V and 4 bases at J, with 14 bases in the middle. CDR3 in amino acids: CASSLSGAGSTEAFF. CDR3 bases: TGCGCCAGCAGCTTGTCGGGGGCTGGGAGCACTGAAGCTTTCTTT.

The chain is built from TRBV19 and TRBJ2-1, with 8 bases matching TRBD1. Germline V gene sequence: CDR1 LNHDA, CDR2 SQIVND (reference sequence). After removal of 9 bases from V and 1 base from J, the junction contained 5 bases not matched to a gene. The CDR3 runs to 14 residues. The chain's CDR3 is CARHDRGSYNEQFF. CDR3 coding DNA: TGTGCCAGGCATGACAGGGGTTCCTACAATGAGCAGTTCTTC.

This clone has just a few counts. The rearrangement links TRBV18 to TRBJ2-2; maybe TRBD2 (6 bases). CDR3 length: 15 amino acids. Trimming left V 6 bases short and J 1 base short, with 12 bases between. Germline V gives CDR1 KGHSH, CDR2 LQKENI. In DNA form, the CDR3 reads TGTGCCAGCTCCGCCCAGGAGGGGAACACCGGGGAGCTGTTTTTT. Translating it yields CASSAQEGNTGELFF.

This clone has only a few counts. The chain is built from TRBV5-1 and TRBJ2-5; no clear D. V gave up 3 bases and J gave up 5 bases, with 14 bases separating them. The CDR3 spans 14 residues. In germline, CDR1 is SGHRS, CDR2 YFSETQ. The CDR3 is CASSSFAGRETQYF. The CDR3 bases are TGCGCCAGCAGCTCGTTTGCAGGCCGGGAGACCCAGTACTTC. The whole variable domain, remainder taken from reference TRBV5-1 and TRBJ2-5, is KAGVTQTPRYLIKTRGQQVTLSCSPISGHRSVSWYQQTPGQGLQFLFEYFSETQRNKGNFPGRFSGRQFSNSRSEMNVSTLELGDSALYLCASSSFAGRETQYFGPGTRLLVL.

This clone was seen a handful of times. The CDR3 protein is CSVDERGNRNTEAFF. CDR3 DNA sequence: TGCAGCGTTGACGAACGGGGGAACAGAAACACTGAAGCTTTCTTT. V and J are TRBV29-1 and TRBJ1-1; the D gene is possibly TRBD1 (5 bases). The CDR3 totals 15 residues. V lost 3 bases and J lost 2, with 16 bases in between. The germline gives CDR1 SQVTM, CDR2 ANQGSEA.

The CDR3 nucleotides read TGTGCCTGGAGGCCTGGGACAGGGGGCAATCAGCCCCAGCATTTT. The encoded protein is CAWRPGTGGNQPQHF. The gene calls are TRBV30 and TRBJ1-5; 10 positions match TRBD1. V gave up 3 bases and J gave up 2 bases; unmatched junction bases: 4. CDR1 and CDR2 from the germline V gene are GTSNPN and SVGIG (reference sequence). The CDR3 extends over 15 amino acids.

Of note for this clone: Other DNA sequences of this sample code for an identical CDR3. This rearrangement joins TRBV30 to TRBJ1-1; D not certain. The CDR3 is 13 amino acids. CDR1 and CDR2 from the germline V gene are GTSNPN and SVGIG (reference sequence). Between the trimmed V and J ends, which lost 0 bases and 1 base, there was a span of 6 bases. This CDR3 is CAWSVRENTEAFF. The CDR3 DNA reads as TGTGCCTGGAGTGTGAGGGAGAACACTGAAGCTTTCTTT.

A few counts support this clone. The chain uses TRBV4-1 and TRBJ2-7; tentative D call: TRBD1 (5 bases). The V and J ends lost 3 bases and 3 bases respectively, with 15 bases between them. CDR3 length equals 15 residues. CDR1 and CDR2 (germline): MGHRA, YSYEKL. DNA of the CDR3: TGCGCCAGCAGCCACCCCATTAGGGGAAACTACGAGCAGTACTTC. This sequence encodes CASSHPIRGNYEQYF.

This clone was picked up a small number of times. The chain uses TRBV28 and TRBJ2-7; TRBD2 aligns across 7 bases. This CDR3 comprises 12 residues. V lost 6 bases and J lost 6; bases outside the gene matches: 5. CDR1 is MDHEN and CDR2 is SYDVKM in the germline V gene. CDR3 coding DNA: TGTGCCAGCAGCTTTAGCGGGTCCGAGCAGTACTTC. Translation gives CASSFSGSEQYF. Filled out from reference TRBV28 and TRBJ2-7, the complete variable domain reads DVKVTQSSRYLVKRTGEKVFLECVQDMDHENMFWYRQDPGLGLRLIYFSYDVKMKEKGDIPEGYSVSREKKERFSLILESASTNQTSMYLCASSFSGSEQYFGPGTRLTVT.

This clone has a handful of counts. The chain couples TRBV18 to TRBJ1-2; D not resolved. This CDR3 is built from 14 residues. V was cut by 1 base and J by 8 bases, with 14 bases left in between. CDR1 and CDR2 from the germline V gene are KGHSH and LQKENI. CDR3 sequence reads: CASSPRLDLEGYTF. The CDR3 DNA follows: TGTGCCAGCTCACCACGGTTGGACCTAGAGGGCTACACCTTC. Drawing the rest from reference TRBV18 and TRBJ1-2, the complete variable domain is NAGVMQNPRHLVRRRGQEARLRCSPMKGHSHVYWYRQLPEEGLKFMVYLQKENIIDESGMPKERFSAEFPKEGPSILRIQQVVRGDSAAYFCASSPRLDLEGYTFGSGTRLTVV.

This clone was seen a handful of times. V and J are TRBV4-1 and TRBJ1-5; D is unclear. The CDR3 runs to 15 residues. V gave up 1 base and J gave up 0 bases, with 7 bases separating them. Germline V gene lookup returns CDR1 MGHRA and CDR2 YSYEKL. The CDR3 region is CASSQGTFSNQPQHF. CDR3 coding DNA: TGCGCCAGCAGCCAAGGGACGTTTAGCAATCAGCCCCAGCATTTT.